Below, 7 T cell receptor beta chains from the same sample are listed, as sequenced in a study of OX40 agonist ivuxolimab in advanced cancers. Generated by immunoSEQ multiplex PCR, the TCRdb table keeps only in-frame clones and is missing some. The sample lists roughly 80,000 clones, roughly 93% occurring once. Sequenced material: CD4+ or CD8+ T cells sorted from blood, taken in a trial of the OX40 agonist ivuxolimab. The origin of the receptors is an adult with an advanced solid tumor such as melanoma, head and neck, liver or kidney cancer.

The CDR3 DNA follows: TGTGCCAGCAGCACCTACAGGGACGCCTACGAGCAGTACTTC. Its protein is CASSTYRDAYEQYF. The V call is TRBV14, the J call TRBJ2-7, with D possibly matching TRBD1 (6 bases). The V end lost 5 bases, the J end lost 2 bases, and 13 bases lay between the germline ends. There are 14 residues in the CDR3. Germline lookup yields CDR1 SGHDN and CDR2 FVKESK.

The CDR3 reads CASSGLTVDQPQHF. CDR3 nucleotides: TGTGCCAGCAGTGGGCTCACGGTTGATCAGCCCCAGCATTTT. The V call is TRBV2, the J call TRBJ1-5; no reliable D call. Trimming took off 4 bases at V and 5 bases at J, with 12 bases between the two ends. CDR1 is SNHLY, CDR2 FYNNEI, per germline. CDR3 length equals 14 residues.

The chain couples TRBV18 to TRBJ1-1; no definite D call. CDR3 length: 14 residues. Trimming removed 1 base at V and 3 bases at J, with 9 bases between. Germline V gene lookup returns CDR1 KGHSH and CDR2 LQKENI. The CDR3 region has the DNA TGTGCCAGCTCACCACGGGGTCAGGACACTGAAGCTTTCTTT. It yields the protein CASSPRGQDTEAFF. Together with reference TRBV18 and TRBJ1-1, the CDR3 gives the full variable domain: NAGVMQNPRHLVRRRGQEARLRCSPMKGHSHVYWYRQLPEEGLKFMVYLQKENIIDESGMPKERFSAEFPKEGPSILRIQQVVRGDSAAYFCASSPRGQDTEAFFGQGTRLTVV.

This clone was seen once. J is TRBJ2-1 and V is TRBV19; the D gene is possibly TRBD2 (5 bases). This CDR3 contains 15 residues. Trimming left V 6 bases short and J 0 bases short, with 12 bases between. The germline gives CDR1 LNHDA, CDR2 SQIVND (reference sequence). DNA for the CDR3: TGTGCCAGTAGCCCCTCAGCGGACTCCTACAATGAGCAGTTCTTC. This gives the protein CASSPSADSYNEQFF.

The V and J genes are TRBV11-3 and TRBJ2-7; D gene uncertain. The CDR3 extends over 14 amino acids. CDR1 SGHNT and CDR2 YENEEA come from the germline V gene. V gave up 1 base and J gave up 0 bases, with 7 bases separating them. CDR3 residues: CASSLAGNSYEQYF. CDR3 sequence (DNA): TGTGCCAGCAGCTTAGCTGGGAACTCCTACGAGCAGTACTTC.

The chain couples TRBV28 to TRBJ1-1; D is unresolved. The CDR3 length is 13 residues. V was trimmed by 3 bases and J by 0 bases, leaving 5 bases between them. The germline V gene has CDR1 MDHEN and CDR2 SYDVKM. Here the CDR3 reads CASSLKLNTEAFF. The CDR3 coding sequence is TGTGCCAGCAGTTTGAAACTGAACACTGAAGCTTTCTTT.

V usage is TRBV10-1 and J usage is TRBJ1-5, with TRBD1 matching over 8 bases. Germline assignment: CDR1 WNHNN and CDR2 SYGVQD (reference sequence). V was pared by 1 base and J by 0 bases, with 2 bases of the junction left unmatched. The CDR3 contains 16 residues. The CDR3 nucleotides read TGCGCCAGCAGTGAGTTCAGGGGGCATAGCAATCAGCCCCAGCATTTT. Amino acid sequence: CASSEFRGHSNQPQHF.